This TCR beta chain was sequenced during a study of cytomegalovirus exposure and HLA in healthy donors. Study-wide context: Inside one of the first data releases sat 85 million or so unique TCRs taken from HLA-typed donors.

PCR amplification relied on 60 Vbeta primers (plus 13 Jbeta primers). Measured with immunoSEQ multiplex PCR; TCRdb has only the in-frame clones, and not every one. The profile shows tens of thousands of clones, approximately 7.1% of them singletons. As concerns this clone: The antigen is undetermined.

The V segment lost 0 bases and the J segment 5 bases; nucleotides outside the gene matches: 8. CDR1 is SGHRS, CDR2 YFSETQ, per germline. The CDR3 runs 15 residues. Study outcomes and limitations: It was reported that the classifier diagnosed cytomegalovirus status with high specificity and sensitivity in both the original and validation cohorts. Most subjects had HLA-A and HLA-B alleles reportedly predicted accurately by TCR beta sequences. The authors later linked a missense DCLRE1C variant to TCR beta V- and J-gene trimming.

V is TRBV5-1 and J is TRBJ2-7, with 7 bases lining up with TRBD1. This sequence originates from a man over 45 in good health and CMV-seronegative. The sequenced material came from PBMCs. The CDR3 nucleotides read TGCGCCAGCAGCTTGGGGGCGACAGGGTTGAACGAGCAGTACTTC. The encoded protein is CASSLGATGLNEQYF. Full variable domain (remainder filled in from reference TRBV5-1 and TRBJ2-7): KAGVTQTPRYLIKTRGQQVTLSCSPISGHRSVSWYQQTPGQGLQFLFEYFSETQRNKGNFPGRFSGRQFSNSRSEMNVSTLELGDSALYLCASSLGATGLNEQYFGPGTRLTVT.